The 30 T cell receptor beta chains given below trace back to one sample, sequenced in a study of T cell responses to AZD1222 COVID-19 vaccine. Method: immunoSEQ multiplex PCR; TCRdb's copy keeps in-frame clones and lacks some. Of around 84,000 clones in the sample, around 90% were seen once. Sample: peripheral blood, taken on day 0 of AZD1222 vaccination. These receptors originate from an adult in good health.

This clone was counted once. The chain combines TRBV7-2 with TRBJ2-1, with a tentative D call TRBD2 (6 bases). The CDR3 consists of 16 residues. The V end was cut by 1 base, the J end by 0 bases, with 10 bases between. Germline CDR1 SGHTA, CDR2 FQGNSA. DNA for the CDR3: TGTGCCAGCAGCTTAGGTAGCGGAAGCTCCTACAATGAGCAGTTCTTC. Translating gives CASSLGSGSSYNEQFF.

The chain carries TRBV10-1 and TRBJ1-1, with D perhaps matching TRBD1 (5 bases). Germline CDR1 and CDR2: WNHNN and SYGVQD (reference sequence). The CDR3 totals 14 residues. Trimming stripped 2 bases from V and 2 bases from J, with 9 bases between. DNA for the CDR3: TGCGCCAGCAGTGAGACACAGGTTAACACTGAAGCTTTCTTT. Amino acid sequence: CASSETQVNTEAFF.

The chain carries TRBV6-5 and TRBJ1-5; tentatively, D is TRBD1 (5 bases). The germline V gene has CDR1 MNHEY and CDR2 SVGAGI. The CDR3 runs to 14 residues. Trimming shortened V by 10 bases and J by 3 bases, and 16 bases separated the two germline ends. In DNA form, the CDR3 reads TGTGCCACCCTTCCCCCGGGGACCAATCAGCCCCAGCATTTT. Translating it yields CATLPPGTNQPQHF.

The V call is TRBV6-5, the J call TRBJ2-7, with D possibly called TRBD1 or TRBD2 (5 bases each). V lost 7 bases to trimming and J lost 5 bases, with 15 bases between them. CDR1 and CDR2 from the germline V gene are MNHEY and SVGAGI. The CDR3 is made up of 13 amino acids. The CDR3 spells CASKGSGDHEQYF. The CDR3 DNA reads TGTGCCAGCAAAGGTTCCGGGGACCACGAGCAGTACTTC.

The J gene is TRBJ1-3, the V gene TRBV6-5; tentatively, D is TRBD1 (6 bases). V was trimmed by 2 bases and J by 7 bases, leaving 15 bases between them. Germline CDR1 reads MNHEY; CDR2 reads SVGAGI. The CDR3 consists of 15 residues. CDR3 coding DNA: TGTGCCAGCAGTTACGAGGGGGGGGGCGGGAACACCATATATTTT. The encoded protein is CASSYEGGGGNTIYF.

The V and J genes are TRBV7-2 and TRBJ2-1, with D maybe TRBD2 (6 bases). The CDR3 extends over 14 amino acids. Germline CDR1 reads SGHTA; CDR2 reads FQGNSA. Deletions cut 2 bases from V and 9 bases from J, with 14 bases between. CDR3 coding DNA: TGTGCCAGCAGCTTACTGACTAGGACAATTGAGCAGTTCTTC. Protein product: CASSLLTRTIEQFF.

V is TRBV3-1 (or the pseudogene TRBV3-2) and J is TRBJ2-1, with 9 nucleotides matching TRBD2. This CDR3 has 17 amino acids. The germline V gene has CDR1 LGHDT and CDR2 YNNKEL (reference sequence). The ends lost 2 bases at V and 0 bases at J; junction bases unmatched: 5. This CDR3 is CASSQYKREASYNEQFF. The CDR3 DNA reads as TGTGCCAGCAGCCAATACAAGCGGGAGGCCTCCTACAATGAGCAGTTCTTC.

V and J are TRBV7-2 and TRBJ2-7; the D is unclear. The CDR3 totals 14 residues. The ends were cut back, 1 base at V and 2 bases at J, with 9 bases in the middle. Germline-derived CDR1 and CDR2 are SGHTA and FQGNSA. DNA for the CDR3: TGTGCCAGCAGCTTAGGGGCGTATGCCTACGAGCAGTACTTC. Protein sequence: CASSLGAYAYEQYF.

This rearrangement joins TRBV18 to TRBJ1-2, with a possible D match to TRBD1 (5 bases). The CDR3 loop spans 13 amino acids. Trimming removed 3 bases at V and 14 bases at J, with 19 bases between. The germline V gene has CDR1 KGHSH and CDR2 LQKENI. CDR3 nucleotides: TGTGCCAGCTCACCGGATGACAGAAAACCGTCTACCTTC. Encoded protein: CASSPDDRKPSTF.

The chain couples TRBV5-1 to TRBJ1-1; D unclear. Looked up from germline, CDR1 is SGHRS and CDR2 is YFSETQ. V lost 5 bases and J 6 bases, leaving 14 bases between the germline ends. The CDR3 has 13 amino acids. This CDR3 is CASRAIRESEAFF. For the CDR3, the DNA is TGCGCCAGCAGGGCGATTAGAGAGTCTGAAGCTTTCTTT.

The rearrangement uses TRBV7-9 and TRBJ2-7; TRBD2 aligns across 14 bases. This CDR3 has 17 amino acids. V lost 5 bases to trimming and J lost 6 bases; unmatched junction nucleotides: 12. CDR1 and CDR2 (germline): SEHNR, FQNEAQ (reference sequence). This CDR3 is CASSRGTSGSRSVEQYF. The CDR3 nucleotides are TGTGCCAGCAGCAGAGGGACTAGCGGGAGCAGGTCAGTCGAGCAGTACTTC.

The chain recombines TRBV19 with TRBJ1-2; possibly TRBD1 for D (6 bases). The V gene lost 4 bases and the J gene lost 9 bases, with 15 bases spanning the gap. Germline CDR1 and CDR2: LNHDA and SQIVND (reference sequence). The CDR3 runs to 13 residues. As DNA, the CDR3 is TGTGCCAGTAGTAACTTACAGGGTCTGAGCTACACCTTC. Residues: CASSNLQGLSYTF.

The chain joins TRBV9 to TRBJ1-1; D may be TRBD1 (6 bases). CDR1 and CDR2 from the germline V gene are SGDLS and YYNGEE. With 3 bases removed from V and 6 bases from J, the gap between germline ends came to 18 bases. This CDR3 has 15 amino acids. This CDR3 is CASSAGDNVPSEAFF. CDR3 in DNA: TGTGCCAGCAGCGCCGGGGACAACGTCCCTTCTGAAGCTTTCTTT. Based on the CDR3 plus reference TRBV9 and TRBJ1-1, the full variable domain is DSGVTQTPKHLITATGQRVTLRCSPRSGDLSVYWYQQSLDQGLQFLIQYYNGEERAKGNILERFSAQQFPDLHSELNLSSLELGDSALYFCASSAGDNVPSEAFFGQGTRLTVV.

The V gene is TRBV7-3, the J gene TRBJ1-3, with D possibly being TRBD1 (5 bases). The ends were cut back, 5 bases at V and 2 bases at J, with 16 bases in the middle. The CDR3 loop spans 16 amino acids. The germline V gene encodes CDR1 SGHTA and CDR2 FQGTGA. The CDR3 is CASSLMGTSPGNTIYF. The CDR3 DNA is TGTGCCAGCAGCCTAATGGGGACCTCTCCTGGAAACACCATATATTTT.

The rearrangement joins TRBV5-6 to TRBJ1-6; D is undetermined. The CDR3 length is 15 residues. Trimming shortened V by 4 bases and J by 4 bases, and 12 bases separated the two germline ends. The V gene's germline CDR1 is SGHDT and CDR2 YYEEEE. CDR3 sequence reads: CASSTRPGYNSPLHF. The DNA for the CDR3 is TGTGCCAGCAGCACCAGGCCTGGGTATAATTCACCCCTCCACTTT. Filled out from reference TRBV5-6 and TRBJ1-6, the complete variable domain reads DAGVTQSPTHLIKTRGQQVTLRCSPKSGHDTVSWYQQALGQGPQFIFQYYEEEERQRGNFPDRFSGHQFPNYSSELNVNALLLGDSALYLCASSTRPGYNSPLHFGNGTRLTVT.

This chain links TRBV19 with TRBJ2-1, with TRBD2 identical over 10 bases. With V trimmed by 1 base and J by 8 bases, 5 bases remained unmatched. Germline V gives CDR1 LNHDA, CDR2 SQIVND (reference sequence). The CDR3 sequence is 15 residues long. CDR3 amino acids: CASSIAAGGRDEQFF. CDR3 nucleotide sequence: TGTGCCAGTAGTATAGCAGCGGGAGGGCGAGATGAGCAGTTCTTC. The entire variable domain, with the rest obtained from reference TRBV19 and TRBJ2-1, is as follows: DGGITQSPKYLFRKEGQNVTLSCEQNLNHDAMYWYRQDPGQGLRLIYYSQIVNDFQKGDIAEGYSVSREKKESFPLTVTSAQKNPTAFYLCASSIAAGGRDEQFFGPGTRLTVL.

The chain is built from TRBV4-3 and TRBJ2-2; D remains ambiguous. Germline V gene data show CDR1 as LGHNA and CDR2 as YSLEER. The CDR3 has 17 residues. V lost 1 base to trimming and J lost 0 bases, with 12 bases between them. The CDR3 nucleotides are TGCGCCAGCAGCCAAGTGTTTGGGTTTGCGAACACCGGGGAGCTGTTTTTT. Translated, it gives CASSQVFGFANTGELFF.

V gene TRBV30 combines with J gene TRBJ2-2; D gene uncertain. Per the germline V gene, CDR1 is GTSNPN and CDR2 is SVGIG (reference sequence). Trimming left V 4 bases short and J 6 bases short, with 15 bases between. The CDR3 spans 14 residues. The CDR3, as DNA: TGTGCCTGGAAGGCCGGCTCGCAGGCCGGGGAGCTGTTTTTT. This translates into CAWKAGSQAGELFF.

J is TRBJ1-2 and V is TRBV29-1, with D unclear. The CDR3 runs to 14 residues. Trimming removed 2 bases from V and 0 bases from J, with 10 bases in between. Germline CDR1 is SQVTM and CDR2 is ANQGSEA. The CDR3 region is CSVEWPYPNYGYTF. Written as DNA, the CDR3 is TGCAGCGTTGAATGGCCCTACCCTAACTATGGCTACACCTTC. The variable domain in full, completed from reference TRBV29-1 and TRBJ1-2, reads SAVISQKPSRDICQRGTSLTIQCQVDSQVTMMFWYRQQPGQSLTLIATANQGSEATYESGFVIDKFPISRPNLTFSTLTVSNMSPEDSSIYLCSVEWPYPNYGYTFGSGTRLTVV.

This clone has just a few counts. The chain is built from TRBV4-3 and TRBJ2-7; 8 bases are a match to TRBD1. This CDR3 comprises 16 residues. Germline CDR1 is LGHNA and CDR2 is YSLEER. V lost 0 bases, J lost 3 bases, and 7 bases stayed unmatched. The CDR3 loop is CASSQDPWTGNYEQYF. In nucleotides, the CDR3 is TGCGCCAGCAGCCAAGATCCCTGGACAGGGAACTACGAGCAGTACTTC.

V gene TRBV2 combines with J gene TRBJ1-4; 10 positions match TRBD1. CDR3 size: 15 residues. Germline V gives CDR1 SNHLY, CDR2 FYNNEI. The junction had 6 bases not matched to a gene; V was cut back by 6 bases and J by 5 bases. The CDR3 DNA reads as TGTGCCAGCAGGGCCACGGGACAGGGGAATGAAAAACTGTTTTTT. As protein: CASRATGQGNEKLFF.

The rearrangement joins TRBV7-2 to TRBJ2-2; TRBD1 might be the D (5 bases). Trimming shortened V by 2 bases and J by 1 base, and 8 bases separated the two germline ends. CDR1 is SGHTA, CDR2 FQGNSA, per germline. This CDR3 spans 15 amino acids. DNA for the CDR3: TGTGCCAGCAGCTTAAACAGGTTGAACACCGGGGAGCTGTTTTTT. Its protein product is CASSLNRLNTGELFF.

V gene TRBV6-1 combines with J gene TRBJ1-2; D possibly corresponds to TRBD1 (5 bases). Deletions cut 3 bases from V and 7 bases from J, with 12 bases between. There are 13 residues in the CDR3. CDR1 and CDR2 from the germline V gene are MNHNS and SASEGT. CDR3 nucleotide sequence: TGTGCCAGCAGTGACGGAAAAGGGGCTGGCTACACCTTC. As protein: CASSDGKGAGYTF.

The CDR3 spells CASSPEGWEVEEGRGTGELFF. The DNA of the CDR3 is TGTGCCAGCAGCCCCGAGGGGTGGGAGGTTGAGGAAGGGAGAGGAACCGGGGAGCTGTTTTTT. The chain recombines TRBV3-1 (or the pseudogene TRBV3-2) with TRBJ2-2, with D tentatively TRBD2 (6 bases). Germline V lookup: CDR1 LGHDT, CDR2 YNNKEL (reference sequence). Trimming stripped 4 bases from V and 5 bases from J, with 32 bases between. The CDR3 loop spans 21 amino acids.

The CDR3 bases are TGTGCCACCAGCAGAGATCCGGCGGGGACTCTTAGCAATCAGCCCCAGCATTTT. Translating it yields CATSRDPAGTLSNQPQHF. V and J are TRBV15 and TRBJ1-5, with D tentatively TRBD1 (5 bases). The CDR3 has 18 amino acids. V lost 0 bases to trimming and J lost 0 bases, with 15 bases between them. From germline, CDR1 is LNHNV and CDR2 YYDKDF (reference sequence).

This rearrangement joins TRBV12-3 or TRBV12-4 to TRBJ1-1; no reliable D call. Trimming pared 10 bases from V and 4 bases from J, leaving 13 bases between. The CDR3 covers 12 residues. For the CDR3, the DNA is TGTGCCACCAAAAGAAGCGGCACTGAAGCTTTCTTT. Translation gives CATKRSGTEAFF.

The chain combines TRBV28 with TRBJ2-7; 7 bases match TRBD1. The CDR3 covers 16 residues. J was trimmed by 2 bases and V by 6 bases; bases with no gene match: 13. Germline CDR1 and CDR2: MDHEN and SYDVKM. The CDR3 nucleotides are TGTGCCAGCAGCTTCGACAGGGACCAGAGTGCCTACGAGCAGTACTTC. As protein: CASSFDRDQSAYEQYF.

This clone was recorded many times. The chain links TRBV27 to TRBJ1-4; TRBD1 might be the D (6 bases). In germline, CDR1 is MNHEY, CDR2 SMNVEV (reference sequence). The CDR3 is 16 amino acids. Trimming shortened V by 5 bases and J by 8 bases, and 21 bases separated the two germline ends. DNA of the CDR3: TGTGCCAGCAGTCCTATACTACAGGGTGGGAACGAAAAACTGTTTTTT. This sequence encodes CASSPILQGGNEKLFF.

The chain is built from TRBV28 and TRBJ1-1; 9 bases agree with TRBD1. Germline V CDR1 and CDR2: MDHEN, SYDVKM. V trimming: 6 bases; J trimming: 13 bases; junction bases outside the gene matches: 21. This CDR3 comprises 16 residues. CDR3 coding DNA: TGTGCCAGCAGATTGTCTTGGACAGGGGAAACGATCGGAGGTTTCTTT. This translates into CASRLSWTGETIGGFF. The variable domain in full, with the rest retrieved from reference TRBV28 and TRBJ1-1, is DVKVTQSSRYLVKRTGEKVFLECVQDMDHENMFWYRQDPGLGLRLIYFSYDVKMKEKGDIPEGYSVSREKKERFSLILESASTNQTSMYLCASRLSWTGETIGGFFGQGTRLTVV.

This clone appeared a few times. The rearrangement links TRBV12-5 to TRBJ2-7, with TRBD1 matching over 7 bases. Germline V CDR1 and CDR2: LGHNT, FRNRAP. Trimming removed 0 bases from V and 2 bases from J; junction bases left unmatched: 4. CDR3 size: 15 residues. CDR3 protein: CASGLVLGQPYEQYF. DNA for the CDR3: TGTGCTAGTGGTTTGGTACTGGGACAGCCCTACGAGCAGTACTTC.